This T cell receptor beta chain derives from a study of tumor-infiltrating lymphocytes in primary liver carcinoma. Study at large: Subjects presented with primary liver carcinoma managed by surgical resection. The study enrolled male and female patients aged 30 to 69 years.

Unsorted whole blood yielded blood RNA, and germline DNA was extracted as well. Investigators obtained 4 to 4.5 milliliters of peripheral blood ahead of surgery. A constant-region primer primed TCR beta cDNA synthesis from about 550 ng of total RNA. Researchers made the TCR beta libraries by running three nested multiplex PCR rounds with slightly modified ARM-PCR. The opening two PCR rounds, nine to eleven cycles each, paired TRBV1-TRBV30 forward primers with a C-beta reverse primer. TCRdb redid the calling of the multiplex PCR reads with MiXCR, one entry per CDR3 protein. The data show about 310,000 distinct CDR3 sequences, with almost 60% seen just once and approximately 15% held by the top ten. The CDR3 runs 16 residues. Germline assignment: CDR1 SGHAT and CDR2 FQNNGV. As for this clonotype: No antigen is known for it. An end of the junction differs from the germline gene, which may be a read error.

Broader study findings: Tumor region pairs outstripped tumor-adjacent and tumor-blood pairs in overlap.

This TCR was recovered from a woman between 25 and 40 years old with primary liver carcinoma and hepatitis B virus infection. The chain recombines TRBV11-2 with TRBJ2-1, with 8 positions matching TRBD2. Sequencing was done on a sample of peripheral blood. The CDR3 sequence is CACSLGPAGGRNEQFF. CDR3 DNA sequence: TGTGCCTGCAGTTTAGGTCCGGCGGGAGGTCGCAATGAGCAGTTCTTC.